Below, 16 T cell receptor beta chains from the same sample are listed, as sequenced in a study of radiation and T cells in renal cell carcinoma. Only in-frame clones appear in the TCRdb table, and some are missing; sequencing was by immunoSEQ multiplex PCR. Here the sample spans approximately 86,000 clones, about 82% being singletons. Time point defined: blood 4 weeks post-SBRT, at nephrectomy. Treatment specified: 15 Gy SBRT to primary tumor, nephrectomy 4 weeks later. The sequencing here drew on blood, taken from a patient whose treatment included radiotherapy and nephrectomy. These receptors were obtained from a man in his fifties or sixties with renal cell carcinoma.

The chain uses TRBV15 and TRBJ2-5; 8 bases align to TRBD1. V dropped 3 bases and J dropped 5; count of bases not matched to a gene: 2. This CDR3 spans 13 amino acids. The V gene's germline CDR1 is LNHNV and CDR2 YYDKDF (reference sequence). CDR3 sequence reads: CATSSRGLETQYF. The CDR3 DNA reads TGTGCCACCAGCAGCAGGGGGCTGGAGACCCAGTACTTC.

This clone was detected only a few times. The chain combines TRBV28 with TRBJ2-1, with a weak D call TRBD1 (5 bases). CDR1 and CDR2 from the germline V gene are MDHEN and SYDVKM. Trimming left V 6 bases short and J 2 bases short, with 17 bases between. This CDR3 spans 16 amino acids. In nucleotides, the CDR3 is TGTGCCAGCAGCCTGGTGAGACAGAAAGCCTACAATGAGCAGTTCTTC. Translating it yields CASSLVRQKAYNEQFF.

The chain combines TRBV27 with TRBJ1-5; D might be TRBD1 (6 bases). The germline V gene encodes CDR1 MNHEY and CDR2 SMNVEV (reference sequence). The length of the CDR3 is 13 residues. The V end was cut by 5 bases, the J end by 6 bases, with 11 bases between. CDR3 sequence reads: CASSNGQPQPQHF. CDR3 nucleotides: TGTGCCAGCAGTAATGGACAGCCTCAGCCCCAGCATTTT.

This chain joins TRBV27 and TRBJ2-1; TRBD1 matches at 9 bases. With V trimmed by 7 bases and J by 7 bases, 11 bases remained unmatched. The CDR3 covers 15 residues. Germline values: CDR1 MNHEY, CDR2 SMNVEV (reference sequence). As DNA, the CDR3 is TGTGCCAGCAACCCCCGGGACAGGGCTTGGAATGAGCAGTTCTTC. Encoded protein: CASNPRDRAWNEQFF.

This clone was observed a handful of times. The rearrangement joins TRBV7-9 to TRBJ2-1; no clear D gene. CDR1 SEHNR and CDR2 FQNEAQ come from the germline V gene (reference sequence). V dropped 2 bases and J dropped 5 bases, with 7 bases sitting between them. The CDR3 is 13 residues long. The CDR3 loop reads CASSLLSDNEQFF. DNA of the CDR3: TGTGCCAGCAGCTTATTATCCGACAATGAGCAGTTCTTC.

The V call is TRBV29-1, the J call TRBJ1-2, with D possibly matching TRBD1 (6 bases). This CDR3 has 11 amino acids. V shed 5 bases and J shed 5 bases, with 9 bases lying between them. Per the germline V gene, CDR1 is SQVTM and CDR2 is ANQGSEA. The CDR3 region is CSVHTGYGYTF. The CDR3 coding sequence is TGCAGCGTTCATACAGGGTATGGCTACACCTTC.

The table lists this clone with a few counts. The V and J genes are TRBV7-9 and TRBJ1-5; D is undetermined. The V and J ends lost 8 bases and 7 bases respectively, with 12 bases between them. Germline CDR1 SEHNR, CDR2 FQNEAQ (reference sequence). The CDR3 loop spans 12 amino acids. The DNA of the CDR3 is TGTGCCAGCGGATTAATGGGCCAGCCCCAGCATTTT. This translates into CASGLMGQPQHF.

The chain is built from TRBV7-9 and TRBJ1-1, with D possibly matching TRBD1 (5 bases). The CDR3 extends over 13 amino acids. CDR1 is SEHNR and CDR2 is FQNEAQ in the germline V gene (reference sequence). The germline V and J ends were trimmed by 7 bases and 11 bases, with 20 bases remaining between them. The CDR3 bases are TGTGCCAGCAACCTTGACCGGGACGTGGGCGCTTTCTTT. This sequence encodes CASNLDRDVGAFF.

The chain links TRBV6-6 to TRBJ2-3, with a tentative D call TRBD1 (5 bases). V lost 8 bases and J 3 bases, leaving 9 bases between the germline ends. Germline V CDR1 and CDR2: MNHNY, SVGAGI (reference sequence). The CDR3 consists of 12 residues. Written as DNA, the CDR3 is TGTGCCAGCGGTCGACAGACAGATACGCAGTATTTT. As protein: CASGRQTDTQYF.

The chain combines TRBV6-5 with TRBJ1-2; D gene uncertain. Trimming took off 0 bases at V and 3 bases at J, with 8 bases between the two ends. The CDR3 spans 14 residues. The germline V gene has CDR1 MNHEY and CDR2 SVGAGI. The CDR3 bases are TGTGCCAGCAGTTACTCGCCCGGGGACTATGGCTACACCTTC. Translation: CASSYSPGDYGYTF.

J is TRBJ2-2 and V is TRBV10-3; TRBD2 agrees at 7 bases. CDR1 and CDR2 (germline): ENHRY, SYGVKD. V lost 2 bases and J lost 1; bases outside the gene matches: 4. The CDR3 totals 16 residues. The CDR3 nucleotides read TGTGCCATCAGTGAGGAAGGCGGGGGGAACACCGGGGAGCTGTTTTTT. Protein: CAISEEGGGNTGELFF.

The sample holds one count of this clone. The gene calls are TRBV5-1 and TRBJ2-1; D uncertain. The CDR3 loop spans 14 amino acids. V was shortened by 0 bases and J by 5 bases, with 9 bases between the two germline ends. Germline assignment: CDR1 SGHRS and CDR2 YFSETQ. In DNA, the CDR3 is TGCGCCAGCAGCTTGGGTGCGGCACACAATGAGCAGTTCTTC. It specifies CASSLGAAHNEQFF.

The rearrangement uses TRBV18 and TRBJ2-2; D perhaps matches TRBD2 (5 bases). Germline CDR1 KGHSH, CDR2 LQKENI. The CDR3 loop spans 16 amino acids. V lost 3 bases and J lost 6, with 17 bases in between. The CDR3 protein is CASSPLASGLSGELFF. CDR3 bases: TGTGCCAGCTCACCTCTAGCCAGCGGATTGTCCGGGGAGCTGTTTTTT. Full variable domain (rest looked up from reference TRBV18 and TRBJ2-2): NAGVMQNPRHLVRRRGQEARLRCSPMKGHSHVYWYRQLPEEGLKFMVYLQKENIIDESGMPKERFSAEFPKEGPSILRIQQVVRGDSAAYFCASSPLASGLSGELFFGEGSRLTVL.

This clone occurred a few times. An end of the junction differs from the germline gene, which may be a read error. The chain couples TRBV29-1 to TRBJ1-2; TRBD1 matches 9 bases. The CDR3 runs 18 residues. CDR1 and CDR2 (germline): SQVTM, ANQGSEA. CDR3 in DNA: TGCAGCGTTGAACCGGAAGCTACAGGGGGCGCCTTTAACTACGGCTACACCTTC. Translated: CSVEPEATGGAFNYGYTF.

This chain uses TRBV5-1 with TRBJ2-2; D remains ambiguous. Germline CDR1 reads SGHRS; CDR2 reads YFSETQ. The CDR3 length is 14 residues. Between the trimmed V and J ends, which lost 2 bases and 0 bases, there was a span of 5 bases. CDR3 bases: TGCGCCAGCAGCTTTGGGACGAACACCGGGGAGCTGTTTTTT. Amino acids: CASSFGTNTGELFF.

This sequence joins TRBV29-1 and TRBJ2-1; TRBD2 agrees at 8 bases. The germline V gene encodes CDR1 SQVTM and CDR2 ANQGSEA. Trimming cost V 6 bases and J 9 bases; bases outside gene matches: 7. The CDR3 sequence is 12 residues long. The CDR3 protein is CSVGTSLGEQFF. CDR3 bases: TGCAGCGTCGGGACTAGTCTGGGTGAGCAGTTCTTC.